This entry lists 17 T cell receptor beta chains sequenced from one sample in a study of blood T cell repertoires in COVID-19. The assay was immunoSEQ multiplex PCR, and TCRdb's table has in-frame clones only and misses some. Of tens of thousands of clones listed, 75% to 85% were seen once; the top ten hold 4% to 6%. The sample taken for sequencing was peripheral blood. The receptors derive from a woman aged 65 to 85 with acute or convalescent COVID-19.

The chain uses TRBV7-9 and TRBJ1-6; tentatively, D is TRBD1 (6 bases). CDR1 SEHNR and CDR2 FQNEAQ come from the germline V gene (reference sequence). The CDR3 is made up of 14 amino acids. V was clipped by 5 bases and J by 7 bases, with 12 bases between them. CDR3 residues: CASSPVQGNSPLHF. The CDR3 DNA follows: TGTGCCAGCAGCCCCGTGCAGGGGAATTCACCCCTCCACTTT.

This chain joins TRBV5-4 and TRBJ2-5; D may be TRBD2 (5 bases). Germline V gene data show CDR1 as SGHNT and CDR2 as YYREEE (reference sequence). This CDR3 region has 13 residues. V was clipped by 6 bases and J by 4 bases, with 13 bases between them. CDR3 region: CASKGGRGETQYF. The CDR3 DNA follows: TGTGCCAGCAAAGGAGGACGGGGAGAGACCCAGTACTTC.

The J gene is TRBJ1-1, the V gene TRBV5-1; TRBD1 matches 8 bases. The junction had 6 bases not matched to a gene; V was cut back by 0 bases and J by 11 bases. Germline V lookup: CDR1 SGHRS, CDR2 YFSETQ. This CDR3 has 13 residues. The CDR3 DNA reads TGCGCCAGCAGCTTGGGACAGGGGTTGATCGCTTTCTTT. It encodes CASSLGQGLIAFF.

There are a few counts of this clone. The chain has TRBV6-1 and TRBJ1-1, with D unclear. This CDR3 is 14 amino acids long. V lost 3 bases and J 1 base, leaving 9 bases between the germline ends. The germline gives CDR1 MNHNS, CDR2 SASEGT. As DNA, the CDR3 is TGTGCCAGCAGTGATTCGGGTGGGAACACTGAAGCTTTCTTT. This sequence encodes CASSDSGGNTEAFF.

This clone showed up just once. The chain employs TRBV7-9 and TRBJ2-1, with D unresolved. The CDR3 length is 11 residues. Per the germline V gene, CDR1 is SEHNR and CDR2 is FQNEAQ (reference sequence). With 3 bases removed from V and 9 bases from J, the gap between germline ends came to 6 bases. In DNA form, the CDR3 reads TGTGCCAGCAGCTTTTCGGGTGAGCAGTTCTTC. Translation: CASSFSGEQFF.

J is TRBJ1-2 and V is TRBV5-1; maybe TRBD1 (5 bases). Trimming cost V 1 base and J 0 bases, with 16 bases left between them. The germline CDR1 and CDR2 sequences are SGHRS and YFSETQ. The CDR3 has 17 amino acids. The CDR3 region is CASSLNLMGEANYGYTF. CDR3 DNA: TGCGCCAGCAGCTTGAACCTTATGGGGGAGGCTAACTATGGCTACACCTTC.

CDR3 in DNA: TGTGCCAGCAGTGAAGCAAGGACCGGAGGGACTGAAGCTTTCTTT. This translates into CASSEARTGGTEAFF. J is TRBJ1-1 and V is TRBV2; unclear D gene. CDR1 and CDR2 (germline): SNHLY, FYNNEI. This CDR3 has 15 amino acids. Trimming took 0 bases from V and 5 from J, leaving 13 bases between them. The complete variable domain, with remaining parts taken from reference TRBV2 and TRBJ1-1, reads EPEVTQTPSHQVTQMGQEVILRCVPISNHLYFYWYRQILGQKVEFLVSFYNNEISEKSEIFDDQFSVERPDGSNFTLKIRSTKLEDSAMYFCASSEARTGGTEAFFGQGTRLTVV.

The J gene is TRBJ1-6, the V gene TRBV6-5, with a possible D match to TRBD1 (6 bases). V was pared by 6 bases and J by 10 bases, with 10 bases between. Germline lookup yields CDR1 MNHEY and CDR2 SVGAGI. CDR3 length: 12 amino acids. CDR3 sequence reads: CASRGGLSPLHF. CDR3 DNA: TGTGCCAGCAGGGGGGGGCTATCACCCCTCCACTTT.

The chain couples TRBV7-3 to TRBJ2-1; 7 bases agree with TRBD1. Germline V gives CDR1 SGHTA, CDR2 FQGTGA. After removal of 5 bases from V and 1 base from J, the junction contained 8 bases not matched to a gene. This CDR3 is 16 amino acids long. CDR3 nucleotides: TGTGCCAGCAGCAGTACTGGGACAGATTCCTACAATGAGCAGTTCTTC. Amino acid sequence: CASSSTGTDSYNEQFF.

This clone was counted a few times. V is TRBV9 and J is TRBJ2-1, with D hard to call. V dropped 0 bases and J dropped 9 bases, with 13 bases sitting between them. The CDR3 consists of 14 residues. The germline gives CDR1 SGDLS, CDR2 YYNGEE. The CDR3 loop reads CASSVENSGVEQFF. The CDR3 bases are TGTGCCAGCAGCGTAGAGAACTCCGGTGTTGAGCAGTTCTTC.

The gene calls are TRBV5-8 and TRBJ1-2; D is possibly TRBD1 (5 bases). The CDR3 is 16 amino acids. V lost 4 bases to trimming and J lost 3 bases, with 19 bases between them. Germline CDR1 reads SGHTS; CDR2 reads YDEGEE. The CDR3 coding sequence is TGTGCCAGCAGCACCGTTAAGCAGGGAAGCTACTATGGCTACACCTTC. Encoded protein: CASSTVKQGSYYGYTF.

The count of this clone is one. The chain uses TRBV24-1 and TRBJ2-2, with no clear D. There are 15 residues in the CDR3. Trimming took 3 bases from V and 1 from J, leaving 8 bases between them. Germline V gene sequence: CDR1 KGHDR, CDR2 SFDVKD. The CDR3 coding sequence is TGTGCCACCAGTGATCGCCGTAGGAACACCGGGGAGCTGTTTTTT. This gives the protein CATSDRRRNTGELFF.

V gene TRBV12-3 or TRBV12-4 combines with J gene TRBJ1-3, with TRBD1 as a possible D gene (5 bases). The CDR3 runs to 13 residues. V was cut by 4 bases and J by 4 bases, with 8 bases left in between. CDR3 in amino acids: CASSSRQGNTIYF. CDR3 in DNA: TGTGCCAGCAGTTCCAGACAGGGAAACACCATATATTTT.

The CDR3 reads CASSLGGREQGYTF. The CDR3 DNA reads TGTGCCAGCAGCCTAGGGGGCAGGGAACAAGGCTACACCTTC. This rearrangement joins TRBV3-1 (or the pseudogene TRBV3-2) to TRBJ1-2; TRBD1 aligns across 7 bases. CDR1 and CDR2 from the germline V gene are LGHDT and YNNKEL (reference sequence). V gave up 4 bases and J gave up 8 bases; unmatched junction bases: 10. This CDR3 spans 14 amino acids.

The CDR3 nucleotides are TGTGCCAGCAGCCAGCGGGGGGGCTCAGATACGCAGTATTTT. Encoded protein: CASSQRGGSDTQYF. The chain employs TRBV3-1 (or the pseudogene TRBV3-2) and TRBJ2-3, with 9 bases lining up with TRBD2. From germline, CDR1 is LGHDT and CDR2 YNNKEL (reference sequence). The CDR3 is 14 residues long. With 3 bases clipped from V and 4 bases from J, the junction kept 2 bases outside the gene matches.

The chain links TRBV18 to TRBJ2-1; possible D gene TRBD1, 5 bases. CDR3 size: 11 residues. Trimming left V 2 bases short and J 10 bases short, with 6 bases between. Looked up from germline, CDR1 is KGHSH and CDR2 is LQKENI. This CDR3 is CASSPNREQFF. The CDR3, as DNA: TGTGCCAGCTCACCAAACAGGGAGCAGTTCTTC.

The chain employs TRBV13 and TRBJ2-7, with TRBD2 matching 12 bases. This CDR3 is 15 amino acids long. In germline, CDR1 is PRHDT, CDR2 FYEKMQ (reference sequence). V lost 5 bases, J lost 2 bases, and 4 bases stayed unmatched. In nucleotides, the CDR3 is TGTGCCAGCAGCCCTGGACTAGCGGGGACCTACGAGCAGTACTTC. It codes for CASSPGLAGTYEQYF. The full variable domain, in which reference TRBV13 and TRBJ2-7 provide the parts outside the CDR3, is AAGVIQSPRHLIKEKRETATLKCYPIPRHDTVYWYQQGPGQDPQFLISFYEKMQSDKGSIPDRFSAQQFSDYHSELNMSSLELGDSALYFCASSPGLAGTYEQYFGPGTRLTVT.